This passage covers 6 T cell receptor beta chains from one sample sequenced in a study of human T cells and chemical hapten exposure. The time point is: patch test 3, about 24 weeks after DPC sensitization. Treatment reported: therapeutic diphenylcyclopropenone sensitization with weekly scalp DPC. TCRdb re-called the RACE reads with MiXCR, one entry per CDR3 protein. Of about 160,000 distinct CDR3 sequences listed, 25% to 35% were seen once; the top ten hold about 2.1%. Sequenced here: whole blood, sampled in connection with sensitization to the hapten diphenylcyclopropenone (DPC). These receptors all come from a woman younger than 35 with alopecia areata. Some clones in this sample may be carry-over from other donors' samples.

This clonotype was observed many times. The gene calls are TRBV29-1 and TRBJ2-7; perhaps TRBD1 as D (6 bases). The germline V gene encodes CDR1 SQVTM and CDR2 ANQGSEA. The CDR3 totals 14 residues. V was trimmed by 4 bases and J by 2 bases, leaving 15 bases between them. The CDR3 sequence is CSVGGQGSTYEQYF. DNA of the CDR3: TGCAGCGTTGGGGGGCAGGGGTCGACCTACGAGCAGTACTTC.

This clonotype turned up a few times. This rearrangement joins TRBV2 to TRBJ2-3; 8 bases map to TRBD2. Germline V CDR1 and CDR2: SNHLY, FYNNEI. With 8 bases clipped from V and 1 base from J, the junction kept 5 bases outside the gene matches. The CDR3 loop spans 14 amino acids. CDR3 amino acids: CASQKTSGTDTQYF. The CDR3 nucleotides read TGTGCCAGCCAGAAGACTAGCGGCACAGATACGCAGTATTTT.

Details on this clonotype: A much more abundant neighbour one base away suggests this may be a read error. This sequence joins TRBV7-6 and TRBJ2-5; 7 bases line up with TRBD2. Germline V lookup: CDR1 SGHVS, CDR2 FNYEAQ. CDR3 length equals 16 residues. CDR3 in DNA: TGTGTCAGCAGTCAGCGGGGAAGCGGAGGCCAAGAGACCCAGTACTTC. Protein product: CVSSQRGSGGQETQYF.

The chain recombines TRBV7-3 with TRBJ2-5, with 10 bases aligning to TRBD2. The CDR3 has 15 amino acids. The V segment lost 6 bases and the J segment 0 bases; nucleotides outside the gene matches: 4. Germline V gene sequence: CDR1 SGHTA, CDR2 FQGTGA. The CDR3 DNA reads as TGTGCCAGCAGTTCACTAGCGGGGCACCAAGAGACCCAGTACTTC. Translating it yields CASSSLAGHQETQYF.

The chain couples TRBV11-2 to TRBJ2-1, with TRBD2 matching 15 bases. This CDR3 is built from 15 residues. V gave up 4 bases and J gave up 6 bases; unmatched junction bases: 1. Germline lookup yields CDR1 SGHAT and CDR2 FQNNGV. The CDR3 reads CASSSGLAGGNEQFF. The CDR3 bases are TGTGCCAGCAGCTCGGGACTAGCGGGAGGCAATGAGCAGTTCTTC.

The chain combines TRBV7-9 with TRBJ2-1; 12 bases are shared with TRBD2. Germline V gene lookup returns CDR1 SEHNR and CDR2 FQNEAQ (reference sequence). With V trimmed by 3 bases and J by 5 bases, 2 bases remained unmatched. CDR3 length: 15 amino acids. CDR3 DNA sequence: TGTGCCAGCAGCTTCGCTAGCGGGGGGGACAATGAGCAGTTCTTC. Translating it yields CASSFASGGDNEQFF. Complete variable domain (other parts from reference TRBV7-9 and TRBJ2-1): DTGVSQNPRHKITKRGQNVTFRCDPISEHNRLYWYRQTLGQGPEFLTYFQNEAQLEKSRLLSDRFSAERPKGSFSTLEIQRTEQGDSAMYLCASSFASGGDNEQFFGPGTRLTVL.